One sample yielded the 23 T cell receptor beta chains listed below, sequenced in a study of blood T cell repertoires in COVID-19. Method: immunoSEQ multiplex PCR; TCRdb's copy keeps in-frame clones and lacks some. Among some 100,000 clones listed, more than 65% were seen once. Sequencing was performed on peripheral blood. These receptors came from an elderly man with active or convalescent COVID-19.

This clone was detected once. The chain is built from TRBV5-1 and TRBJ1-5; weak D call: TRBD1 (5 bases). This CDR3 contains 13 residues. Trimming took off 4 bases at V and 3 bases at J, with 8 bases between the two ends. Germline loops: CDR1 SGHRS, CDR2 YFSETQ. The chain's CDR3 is CASSSGANQPQHF. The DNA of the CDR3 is TGCGCCAGCAGCAGCGGGGCCAATCAGCCCCAGCATTTT.

CDR3 residues: CASSLIRAWNTEAFF. In nucleotides, the CDR3 is TGTGCCAGCTCACTTATCAGGGCTTGGAACACTGAAGCTTTCTTT. The chain links TRBV18 to TRBJ1-1, with D perhaps matching TRBD1 (5 bases). Trimming stripped 4 bases from V and 1 base from J, with 13 bases between. CDR3 size: 15 residues. Germline V gene lookup returns CDR1 KGHSH and CDR2 LQKENI.

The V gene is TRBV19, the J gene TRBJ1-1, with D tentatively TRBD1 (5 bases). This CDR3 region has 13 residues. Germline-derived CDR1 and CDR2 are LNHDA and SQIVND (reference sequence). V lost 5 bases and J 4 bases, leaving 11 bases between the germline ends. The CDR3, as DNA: TGTGCCAGTAGTCTAGGGGACTTCACTGAAGCTTTCTTT. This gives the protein CASSLGDFTEAFF.

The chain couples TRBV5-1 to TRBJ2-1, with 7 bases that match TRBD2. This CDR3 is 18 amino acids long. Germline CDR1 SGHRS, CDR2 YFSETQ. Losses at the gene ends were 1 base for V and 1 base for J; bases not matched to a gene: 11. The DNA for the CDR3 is TGCGCCAGCAGCTTGTGGTCTAGTGGGGGGGTATCCTACAATGAGCAGTTCTTC. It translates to CASSLWSSGGVSYNEQFF. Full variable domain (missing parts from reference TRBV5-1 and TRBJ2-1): KAGVTQTPRYLIKTRGQQVTLSCSPISGHRSVSWYQQTPGQGLQFLFEYFSETQRNKGNFPGRFSGRQFSNSRSEMNVSTLELGDSALYLCASSLWSSGGVSYNEQFFGPGTRLTVL.

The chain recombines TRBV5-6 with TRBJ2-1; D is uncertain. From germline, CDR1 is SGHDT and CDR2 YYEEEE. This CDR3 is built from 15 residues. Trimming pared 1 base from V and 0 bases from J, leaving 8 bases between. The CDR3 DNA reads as TGTGCCAGCAGCTTGTACCACAGCTCCTACAATGAGCAGTTCTTC. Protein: CASSLYHSSYNEQFF.

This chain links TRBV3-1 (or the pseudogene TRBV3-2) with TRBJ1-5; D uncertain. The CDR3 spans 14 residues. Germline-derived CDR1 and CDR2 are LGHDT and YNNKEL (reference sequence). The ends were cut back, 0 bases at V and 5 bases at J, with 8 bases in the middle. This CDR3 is CASSQDSGYQPQHF. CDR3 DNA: TGTGCCAGCAGCCAAGATTCAGGTTATCAGCCCCAGCATTTT.

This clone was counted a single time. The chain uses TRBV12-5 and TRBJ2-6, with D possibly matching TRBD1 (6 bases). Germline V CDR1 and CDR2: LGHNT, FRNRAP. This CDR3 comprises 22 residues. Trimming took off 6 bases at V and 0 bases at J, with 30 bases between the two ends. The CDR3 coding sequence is TGTGCTAGTGGGCCCACACAGGGTTCTGGACCCCGGGTCCTCTCTGGGGCCAACGTCCTGACTTTC. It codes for CASGPTQGSGPRVLSGANVLTF.

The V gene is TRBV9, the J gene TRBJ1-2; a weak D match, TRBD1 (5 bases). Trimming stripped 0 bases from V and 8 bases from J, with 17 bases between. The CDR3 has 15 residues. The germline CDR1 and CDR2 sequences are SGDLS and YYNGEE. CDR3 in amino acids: CASSVAPRGGEGYTF. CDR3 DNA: TGTGCCAGCAGCGTAGCCCCCCGTGGAGGGGAAGGCTACACCTTC.

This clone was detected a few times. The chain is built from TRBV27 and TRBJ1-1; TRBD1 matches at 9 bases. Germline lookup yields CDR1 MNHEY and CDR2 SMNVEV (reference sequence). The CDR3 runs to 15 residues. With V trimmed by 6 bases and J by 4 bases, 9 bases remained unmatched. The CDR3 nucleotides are TGTGCCAGCAGGACCACAGGGGGCGCGGGCACTGAAGCTTTCTTT. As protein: CASRTTGGAGTEAFF.

CDR3 protein: CSVEGGLAGGLAYNEQFF. CDR3 bases: TGCAGCGTTGAAGGGGGACTAGCGGGGGGTCTCGCCTACAATGAGCAGTTCTTC. V usage is TRBV29-1 and J usage is TRBJ2-1; 15 bases match TRBD2. Germline lookup yields CDR1 SQVTM and CDR2 ANQGSEA. V shed 1 base, J shed 2 bases, and the junction held 6 bases outside the gene matches. The CDR3 spans 18 residues.

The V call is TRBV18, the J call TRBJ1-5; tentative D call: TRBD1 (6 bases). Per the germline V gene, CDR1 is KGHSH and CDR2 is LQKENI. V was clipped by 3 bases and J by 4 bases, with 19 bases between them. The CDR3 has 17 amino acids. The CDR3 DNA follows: TGTGCCAGCTCACCTAACACCCTGACAGGTAATAATCAGCCCCAGCATTTT. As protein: CASSPNTLTGNNQPQHF.

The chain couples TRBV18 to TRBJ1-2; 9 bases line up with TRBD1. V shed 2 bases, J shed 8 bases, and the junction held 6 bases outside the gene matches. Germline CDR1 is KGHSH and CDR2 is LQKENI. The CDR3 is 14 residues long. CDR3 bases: TGTGCCAGCTCACCAAAGGGGACAGGGAGCGGCTACACCTTC. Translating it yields CASSPKGTGSGYTF.

CDR3 sequence: CSVDLQSYGYTF. The CDR3, as DNA: TGCAGCGTTGATCTCCAGTCCTATGGCTACACCTTC. The chain combines TRBV29-1 with TRBJ1-2; D remains ambiguous. Germline V gene lookup returns CDR1 SQVTM and CDR2 ANQGSEA. Trimming left V 3 bases short and J 4 bases short, with 9 bases between. The CDR3 loop spans 12 amino acids.

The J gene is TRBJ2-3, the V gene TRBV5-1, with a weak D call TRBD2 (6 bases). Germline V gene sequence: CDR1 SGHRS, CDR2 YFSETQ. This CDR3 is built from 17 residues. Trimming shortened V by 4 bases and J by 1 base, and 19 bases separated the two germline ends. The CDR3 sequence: CASSTKHLGGGTDTQYF. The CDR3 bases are TGCGCCAGCAGCACCAAACACTTAGGCGGGGGCACAGATACGCAGTATTTT.

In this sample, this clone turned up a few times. The CDR3 DNA reads as TGTGCCAGCAGTGGACAGGGAGGGTTGTACGAGCAGTACTTC. Encoded protein: CASSGQGGLYEQYF. V is TRBV27 and J is TRBJ2-7, with D perhaps matching TRBD1 (8 bases). The V end lost 5 bases, the J end lost 4 bases, and 15 bases lay between the germline ends. This CDR3 is built from 14 residues. The germline V gene has CDR1 MNHEY and CDR2 SMNVEV (reference sequence).

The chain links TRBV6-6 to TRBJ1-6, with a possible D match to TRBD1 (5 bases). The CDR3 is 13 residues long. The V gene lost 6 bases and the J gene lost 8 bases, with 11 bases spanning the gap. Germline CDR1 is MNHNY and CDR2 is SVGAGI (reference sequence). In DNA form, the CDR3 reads TGTGCCAGCAGCCAGGGTTGGGATTCACCCCTCCACTTT. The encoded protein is CASSQGWDSPLHF.

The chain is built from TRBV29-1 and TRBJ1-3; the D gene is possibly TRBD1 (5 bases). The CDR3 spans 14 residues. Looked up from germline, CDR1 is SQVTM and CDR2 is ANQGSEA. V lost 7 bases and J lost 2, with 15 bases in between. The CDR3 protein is CSARVGAAGNTIYF. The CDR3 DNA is TGCAGCGCCCGGGTTGGGGCCGCTGGAAACACCATATATTTT.

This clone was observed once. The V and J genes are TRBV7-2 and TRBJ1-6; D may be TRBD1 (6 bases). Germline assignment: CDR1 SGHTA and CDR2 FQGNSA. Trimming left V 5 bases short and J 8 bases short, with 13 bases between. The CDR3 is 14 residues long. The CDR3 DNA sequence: TGTGCCAGCAGCCCGGACAGTGTTTATTCACCCCTCCACTTT. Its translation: CASSPDSVYSPLHF.

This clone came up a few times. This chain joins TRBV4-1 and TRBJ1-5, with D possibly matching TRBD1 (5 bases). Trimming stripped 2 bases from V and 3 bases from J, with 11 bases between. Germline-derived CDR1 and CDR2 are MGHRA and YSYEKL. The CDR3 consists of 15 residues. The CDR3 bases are TGCGCCAGCAGCCAACCGAGCAGGGCCAATCAGCCCCAGCATTTT. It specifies CASSQPSRANQPQHF.

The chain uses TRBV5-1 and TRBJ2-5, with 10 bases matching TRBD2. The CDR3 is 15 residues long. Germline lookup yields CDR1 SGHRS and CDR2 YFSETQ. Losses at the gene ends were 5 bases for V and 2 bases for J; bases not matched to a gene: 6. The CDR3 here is CASRVAGGLQETQYF. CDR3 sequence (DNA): TGCGCCAGCAGGGTAGCGGGGGGCCTACAAGAGACCCAGTACTTC.

DNA of the CDR3: TGTGCCAGCAGCTTGGGGGGGACAGGGAAAAGGGAGCAGTACTTC. Amino acid sequence: CASSLGGTGKREQYF. This sequence joins TRBV5-4 and TRBJ2-7; 9 bases are a match to TRBD1. CDR3 size: 15 residues. The germline gives CDR1 SGHNT, CDR2 YYREEE (reference sequence). The junction had 8 bases not matched to a gene; V was cut back by 0 bases and J by 7 bases.

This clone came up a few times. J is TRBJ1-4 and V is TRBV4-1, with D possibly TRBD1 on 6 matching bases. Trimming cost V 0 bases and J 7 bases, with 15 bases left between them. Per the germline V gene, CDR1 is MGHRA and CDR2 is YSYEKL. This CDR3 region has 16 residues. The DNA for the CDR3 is TGCGCCAGCAGCCAAGATGGGGGCCAGGGCGGTGAAAAACTGTTTTTT. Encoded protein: CASSQDGGQGGEKLFF.

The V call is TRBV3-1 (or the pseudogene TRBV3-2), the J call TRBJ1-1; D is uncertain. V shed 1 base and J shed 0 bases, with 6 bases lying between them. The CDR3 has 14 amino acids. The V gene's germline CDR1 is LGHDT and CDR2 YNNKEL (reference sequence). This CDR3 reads CASSQVRMNTEAFF. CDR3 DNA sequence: TGTGCCAGCAGCCAAGTCAGGATGAACACTGAAGCTTTCTTT.